The entry that follows covers one T cell receptor beta chain sequence. Other DNA sequences in the same sample also yield this CDR3. CDR1 and CDR2 (germline): SGHRS, YFSETQ. The CDR3 loop spans 16 amino acids. Losses at the gene ends were 4 bases for V and 1 base for J; bases not matched to a gene: 7. In the authors' methods: Reference gene primer amplification gave estimated nucleated cell counts. Sequencing was performed with immunoSEQ multiplex PCR; in TCRdb, only in-frame clones are kept and a portion is missing. That table gives V, J and clone size, and the DNA gave D and trimming. Here the sample spans under 200,000 clones, approximately 91% being singletons. The data are from a study of blood T cell repertoires in COVID-19. Study-wide context: The samples span acute and convalescent COVID-19 from the United States, Italy and Spain. Sources were T cells, B-cell-depleted T cells, or PBMCs; the material itself was cDNA or gDNA.

The specimen was peripheral blood. This receptor was identified in a middle-aged man with acute or convalescent COVID-19. The J gene is TRBJ2-1, the V gene TRBV5-1; TRBD1 matches at 8 bases. The CDR3 reads CASSPNGQGSYNEQFF. Here the CDR3 DNA reads TGCGCCAGCAGCCCTAATGGACAGGGATCCTACAATGAGCAGTTCTTC.